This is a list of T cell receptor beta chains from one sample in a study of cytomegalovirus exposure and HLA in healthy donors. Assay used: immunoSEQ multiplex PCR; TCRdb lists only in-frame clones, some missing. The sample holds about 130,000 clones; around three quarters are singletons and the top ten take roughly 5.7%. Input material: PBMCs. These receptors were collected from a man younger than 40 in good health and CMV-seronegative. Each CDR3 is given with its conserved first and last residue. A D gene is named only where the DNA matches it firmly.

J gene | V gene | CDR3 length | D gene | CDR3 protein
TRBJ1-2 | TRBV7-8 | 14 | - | CASSLALDSYGYTF
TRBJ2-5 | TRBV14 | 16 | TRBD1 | CASSQDRSRGRETQYF
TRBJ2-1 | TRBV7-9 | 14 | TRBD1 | CASSLGTGLEEQFF
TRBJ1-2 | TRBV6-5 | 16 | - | CASSYYETGRGYGYTF
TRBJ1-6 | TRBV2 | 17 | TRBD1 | CASSPGQGDLYNSPLHF
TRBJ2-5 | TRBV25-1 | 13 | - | CASSTQDAETQYF
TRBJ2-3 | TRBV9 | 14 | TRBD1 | CASSVDRGPDTQYF
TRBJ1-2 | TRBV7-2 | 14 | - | CASSWNDRSYGYTF
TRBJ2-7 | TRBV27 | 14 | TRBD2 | CAETQAGGPGEQYF
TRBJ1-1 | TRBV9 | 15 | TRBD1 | CASSVVSGGHTEAFF
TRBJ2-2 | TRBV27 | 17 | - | CASSLSKSGANTGELFF
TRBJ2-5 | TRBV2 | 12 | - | CASSWTQETQYF
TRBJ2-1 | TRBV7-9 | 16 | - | CASSLLGGGRGNEQFF
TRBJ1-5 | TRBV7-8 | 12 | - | CASSLHNQPQHF
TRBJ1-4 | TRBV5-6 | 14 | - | CASSLMQGGEKLFF
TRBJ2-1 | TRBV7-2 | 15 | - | CASSLVEGGPNEQFF
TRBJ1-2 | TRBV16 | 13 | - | CASSPSEDYGYTF
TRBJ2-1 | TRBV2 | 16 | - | CASNHLGGRADGEQFF
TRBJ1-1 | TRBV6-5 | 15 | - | CASSYVTLTNTEAFF
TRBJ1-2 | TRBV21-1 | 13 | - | CASSSSQGDGYTF
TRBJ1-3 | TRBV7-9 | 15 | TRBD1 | CASSPGQGAGNTIYF
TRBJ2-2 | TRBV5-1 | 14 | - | CASRTGFLTGELFF
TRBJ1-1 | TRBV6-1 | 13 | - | CASSEGGLVVAFF
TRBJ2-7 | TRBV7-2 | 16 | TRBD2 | CASSLVPGLDPREQYF
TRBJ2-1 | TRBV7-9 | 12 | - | CASSLGDNEQFF
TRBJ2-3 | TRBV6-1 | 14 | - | CASTVGRTGDTQYF
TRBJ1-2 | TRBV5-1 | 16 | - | CASSSPTGFTNYGYTF
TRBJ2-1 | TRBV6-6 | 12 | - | CASFRVYNEQFF